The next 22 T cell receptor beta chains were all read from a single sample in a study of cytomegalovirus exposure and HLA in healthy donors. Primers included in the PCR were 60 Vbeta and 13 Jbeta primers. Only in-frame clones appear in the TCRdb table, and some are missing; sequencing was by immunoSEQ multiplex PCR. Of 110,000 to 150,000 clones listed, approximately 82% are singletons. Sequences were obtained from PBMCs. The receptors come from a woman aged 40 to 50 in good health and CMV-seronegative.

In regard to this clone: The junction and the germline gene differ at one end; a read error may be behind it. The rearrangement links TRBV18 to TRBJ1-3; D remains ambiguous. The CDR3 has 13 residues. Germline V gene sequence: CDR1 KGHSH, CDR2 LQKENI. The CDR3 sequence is CASSPTEDNNIYF. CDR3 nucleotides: TGTGCCAGCTCACCCACGGAGGATAACAACATATATTTT. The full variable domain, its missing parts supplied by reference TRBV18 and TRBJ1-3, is NAGVMQNPRHLVRRRGQEARLRCSPMKGHSHVYWYRQLPEEGLKFMVYLQKENIIDESGMPKERFSAEFPKEGPSILRIQQVVRGDSAAYFCASSPTEDNNIYFGEGSWLTVV.

CDR3 residues: CASSVDTLYDEAFF. As DNA, the CDR3 is TGCGCCAGCAGTGTGGACACCCTCTACGACGAAGCTTTCTTT. This sequence joins TRBV10-2 and TRBJ1-1; TRBD1 might be the D (5 bases). This CDR3 contains 14 residues. The V end lost 4 bases, the J end lost 8 bases, and 17 bases lay between the germline ends. The V gene's germline CDR1 is WSHSY and CDR2 SAAADI.

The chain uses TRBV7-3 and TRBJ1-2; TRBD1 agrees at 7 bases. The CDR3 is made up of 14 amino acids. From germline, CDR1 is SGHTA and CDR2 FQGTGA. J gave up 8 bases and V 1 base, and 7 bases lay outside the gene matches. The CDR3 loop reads CASSLKGGLGGYTF. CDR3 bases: TGTGCCAGCAGCTTAAAAGGGGGCCTTGGCGGCTACACCTTC.

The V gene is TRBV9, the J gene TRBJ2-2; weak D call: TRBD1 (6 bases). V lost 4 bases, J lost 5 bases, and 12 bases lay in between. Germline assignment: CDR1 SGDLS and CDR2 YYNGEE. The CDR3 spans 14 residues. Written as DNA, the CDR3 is TGTGCCAGCAGCCCGTGGACAGAGACCGGGGAGCTGTTTTTT. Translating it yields CASSPWTETGELFF.

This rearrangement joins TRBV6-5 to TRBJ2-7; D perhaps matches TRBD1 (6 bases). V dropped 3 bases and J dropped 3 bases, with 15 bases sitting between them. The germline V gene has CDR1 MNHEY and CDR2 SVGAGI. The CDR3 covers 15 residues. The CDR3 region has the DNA TGTGCCAGCAGTTATCGCACGACAGGCTTCTACGAGCAGTACTTC. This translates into CASSYRTTGFYEQYF.

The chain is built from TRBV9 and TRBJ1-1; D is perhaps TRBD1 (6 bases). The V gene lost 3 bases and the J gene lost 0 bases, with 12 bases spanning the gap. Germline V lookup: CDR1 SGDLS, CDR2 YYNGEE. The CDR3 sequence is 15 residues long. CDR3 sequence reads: CASSGATGLNTEAFF. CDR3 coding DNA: TGTGCCAGCAGCGGGGCCACAGGGTTGAACACTGAAGCTTTCTTT.

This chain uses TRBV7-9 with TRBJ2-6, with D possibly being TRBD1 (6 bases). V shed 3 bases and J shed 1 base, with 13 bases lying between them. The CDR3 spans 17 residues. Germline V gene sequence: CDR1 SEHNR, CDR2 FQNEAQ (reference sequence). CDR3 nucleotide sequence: TGTGCCAGCAGCTTTTGGGCAACAGGGTCTGGGGCCAACGTCCTGACTTTC. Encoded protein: CASSFWATGSGANVLTF. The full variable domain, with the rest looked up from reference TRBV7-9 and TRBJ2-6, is DTGVSQNPRHKITKRGQNVTFRCDPISEHNRLYWYRQTLGQGPEFLTYFQNEAQLEKSRLLSDRFSAERPKGSFSTLEIQRTEQGDSAMYLCASSFWATGSGANVLTFGAGSRLTVL.

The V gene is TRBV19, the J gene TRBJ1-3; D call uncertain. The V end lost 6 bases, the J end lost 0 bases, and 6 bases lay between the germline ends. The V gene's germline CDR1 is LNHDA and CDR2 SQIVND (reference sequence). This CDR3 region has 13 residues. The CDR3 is CASSIGSGNTIYF. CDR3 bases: TGTGCCAGTAGCATCGGCTCTGGAAACACCATATATTTT.

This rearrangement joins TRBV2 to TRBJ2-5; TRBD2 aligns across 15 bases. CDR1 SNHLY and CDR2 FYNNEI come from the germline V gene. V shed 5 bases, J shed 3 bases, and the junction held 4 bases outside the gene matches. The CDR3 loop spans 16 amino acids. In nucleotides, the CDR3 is TGTGCCAGCAGTTCTGGGACTAGCGGGGGGAAAGAGACCCAGTACTTC. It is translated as CASSSGTSGGKETQYF.

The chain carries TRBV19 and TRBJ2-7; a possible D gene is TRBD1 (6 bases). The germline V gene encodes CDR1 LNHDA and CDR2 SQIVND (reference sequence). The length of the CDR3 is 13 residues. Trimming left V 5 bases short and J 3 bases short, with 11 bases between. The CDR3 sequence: CASSPGQYYEQYF. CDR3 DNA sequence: TGTGCCAGTAGTCCAGGACAGTACTACGAGCAGTACTTC. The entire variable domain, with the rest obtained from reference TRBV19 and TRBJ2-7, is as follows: DGGITQSPKYLFRKEGQNVTLSCEQNLNHDAMYWYRQDPGQGLRLIYYSQIVNDFQKGDIAEGYSVSREKKESFPLTVTSAQKNPTAFYLCASSPGQYYEQYFGPGTRLTVT.

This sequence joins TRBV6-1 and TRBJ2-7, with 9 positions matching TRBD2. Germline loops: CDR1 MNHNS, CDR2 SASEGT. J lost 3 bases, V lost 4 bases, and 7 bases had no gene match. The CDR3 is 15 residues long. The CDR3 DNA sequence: TGTGCCAGCAGTGGCCCTAGCGGGAACAACTACGAGCAGTACTTC. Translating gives CASSGPSGNNYEQYF.

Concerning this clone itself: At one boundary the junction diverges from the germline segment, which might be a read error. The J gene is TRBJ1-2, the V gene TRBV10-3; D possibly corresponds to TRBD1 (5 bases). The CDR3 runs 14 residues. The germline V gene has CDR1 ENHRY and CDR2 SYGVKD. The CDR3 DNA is TGTGCCAGCAGTTACTCCAGGGTTTACTATGGCTACACCTTC. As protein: CASSYSRVYYGYTF.

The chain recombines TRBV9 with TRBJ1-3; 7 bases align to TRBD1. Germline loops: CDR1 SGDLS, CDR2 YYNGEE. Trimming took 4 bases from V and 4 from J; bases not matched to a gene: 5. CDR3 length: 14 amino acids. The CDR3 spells CASSTDRAGNTIYF. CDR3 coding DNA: TGTGCCAGCAGCACAGACAGGGCAGGAAACACCATATATTTT.

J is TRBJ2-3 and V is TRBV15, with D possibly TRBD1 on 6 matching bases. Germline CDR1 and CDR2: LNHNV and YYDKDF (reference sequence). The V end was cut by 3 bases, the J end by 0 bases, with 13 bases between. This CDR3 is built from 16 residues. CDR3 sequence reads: CATSSADSASTDTQYF. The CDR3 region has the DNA TGTGCCACCAGCAGTGCGGACAGTGCTAGCACAGATACGCAGTATTTT.

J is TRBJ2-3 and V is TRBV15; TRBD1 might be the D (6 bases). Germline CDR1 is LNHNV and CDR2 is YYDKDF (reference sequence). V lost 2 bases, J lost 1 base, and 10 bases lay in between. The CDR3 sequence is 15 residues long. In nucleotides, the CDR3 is TGTGCCACCAGCAGAAAGGGGGTAGGCACAGATACGCAGTATTTT. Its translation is CATSRKGVGTDTQYF.

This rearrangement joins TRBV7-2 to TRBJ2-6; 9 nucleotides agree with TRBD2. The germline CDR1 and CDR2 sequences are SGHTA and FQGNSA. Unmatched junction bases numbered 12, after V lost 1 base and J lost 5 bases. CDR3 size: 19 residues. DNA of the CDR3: TGTGCCAGCAGCTTAGGGGGAATAGCGGGAGCTGCTAGGGCCAACGTCCTGACTTTC. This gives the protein CASSLGGIAGAARANVLTF.

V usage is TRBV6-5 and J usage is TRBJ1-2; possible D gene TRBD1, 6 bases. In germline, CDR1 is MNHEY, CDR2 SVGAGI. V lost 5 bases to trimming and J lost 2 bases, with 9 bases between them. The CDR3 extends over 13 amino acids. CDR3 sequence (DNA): TGTGCCAGCAGTCGACAGGAAAACTATGGCTACACCTTC. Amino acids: CASSRQENYGYTF.

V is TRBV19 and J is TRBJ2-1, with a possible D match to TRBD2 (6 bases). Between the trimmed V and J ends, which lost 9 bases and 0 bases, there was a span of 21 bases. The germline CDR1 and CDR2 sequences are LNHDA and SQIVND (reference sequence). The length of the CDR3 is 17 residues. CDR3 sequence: CASGLGNRGSSYNEQFF. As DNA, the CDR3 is TGTGCCAGCGGGTTGGGGAATCGGGGGTCCTCCTACAATGAGCAGTTCTTC.

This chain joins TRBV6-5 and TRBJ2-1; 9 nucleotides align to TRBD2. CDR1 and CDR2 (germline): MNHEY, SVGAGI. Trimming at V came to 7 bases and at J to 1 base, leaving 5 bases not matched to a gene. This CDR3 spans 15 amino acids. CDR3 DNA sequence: TGTGCCAGCACCGTAGCGGGAGATTCCTACAATGAGCAGTTCTTC. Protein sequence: CASTVAGDSYNEQFF.

The CDR3 DNA reads TGTGCCAGCAGCCAAGATAGGAAGACAATGAACACCGGGGAGCTGTTTTTT. Translating it yields CASSQDRKTMNTGELFF. The gene calls are TRBV4-2 and TRBJ2-2; D gene ambiguous. The germline CDR1 and CDR2 sequences are LGHNA and YNFKEQ. Trimming removed 0 bases from V and 1 base from J, with 12 bases in between. CDR3 length: 17 residues.

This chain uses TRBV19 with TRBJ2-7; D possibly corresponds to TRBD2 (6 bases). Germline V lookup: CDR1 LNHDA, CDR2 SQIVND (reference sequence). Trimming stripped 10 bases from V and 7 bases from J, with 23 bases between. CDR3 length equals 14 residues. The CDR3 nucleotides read TGTGCCACGTCCCGGGACTCCACCTCCCAGGAGCAGTACTTC. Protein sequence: CATSRDSTSQEQYF.

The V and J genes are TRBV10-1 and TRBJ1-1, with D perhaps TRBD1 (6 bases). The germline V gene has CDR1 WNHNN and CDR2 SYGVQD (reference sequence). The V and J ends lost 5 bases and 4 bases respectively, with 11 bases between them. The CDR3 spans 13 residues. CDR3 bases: TGCGCCAGCAGTCCGGGGGGCCTCACTGAAGCTTTCTTT. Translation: CASSPGGLTEAFF.